Described below is a single T cell receptor beta chain sequence and its context. Its matching antigen is unknown. The data originate from a study of cytomegalovirus exposure and HLA in healthy donors. Whole-study context: A subsequent analysis stated that the 95 to 150 validation repertoires were run on the same platform as the roughly 670 first-cohort repertoires.

Trimming took off 2 bases at V and 3 bases at J, with 10 bases between the two ends. This CDR3 region has 14 residues. Per germline, CDR1 SGHAT and CDR2 FQNNGV. Study-wide findings and caveats: The study listed roughly 160 cytomegalovirus-associated TCR beta chains. Most TCR sequences proved rare, with some public TCRs found in many donors. Clusters of TCRs from the first cohort tended to co-occur in the roughly 120 validation repertoires (as a later analysis found).

Method: immunoSEQ multiplex PCR; TCRdb's copy keeps in-frame clones and lacks some. The table has 200,000 to 250,000 clones, around four fifths seen once. Sequencing was carried out using PBMCs. The J gene is TRBJ1-2, the V gene TRBV11-2, with D unresolved. This sequence originates from a woman in her twenties or thirties in good health and CMV-seropositive. This chain's CDR3 is CASSLPVQDYGYTF. CDR3 nucleotides: TGTGCCAGCAGCTTACCAGTGCAGGACTATGGCTACACCTTC.